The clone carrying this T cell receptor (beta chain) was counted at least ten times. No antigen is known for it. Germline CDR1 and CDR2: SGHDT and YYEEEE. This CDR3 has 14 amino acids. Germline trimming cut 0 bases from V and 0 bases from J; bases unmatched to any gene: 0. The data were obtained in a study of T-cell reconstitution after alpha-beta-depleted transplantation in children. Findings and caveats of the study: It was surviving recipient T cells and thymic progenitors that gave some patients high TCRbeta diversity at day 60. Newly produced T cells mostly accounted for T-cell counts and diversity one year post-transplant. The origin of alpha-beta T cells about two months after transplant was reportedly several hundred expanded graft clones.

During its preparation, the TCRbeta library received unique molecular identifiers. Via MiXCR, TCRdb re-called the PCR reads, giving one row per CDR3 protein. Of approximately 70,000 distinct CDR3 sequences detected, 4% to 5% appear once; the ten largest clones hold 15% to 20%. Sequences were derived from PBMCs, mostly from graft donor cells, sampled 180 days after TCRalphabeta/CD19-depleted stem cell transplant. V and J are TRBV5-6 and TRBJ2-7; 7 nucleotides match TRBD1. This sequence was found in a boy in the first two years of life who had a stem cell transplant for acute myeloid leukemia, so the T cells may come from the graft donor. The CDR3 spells CASSLAGGSYEQYF. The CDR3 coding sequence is TGTGCCAGCAGCTTGGCAGGGGGCTCCTACGAGCAGTACTTC.